The next 16 T cell receptor beta chains were all read from a single sample in a study of PD-L1 blockade in urothelial cancer. Measured with immunoSEQ multiplex PCR; TCRdb has only the in-frame clones, and not every one. The sample has approximately 40,000 clones; 80% to 90% are singletons. Time point in this sample: peripheral blood 6 weeks after treatment start. The sample was PBMCs, taken around atezolizumab (anti-PD-L1) treatment. The receptors stem from a man aged 55 to 70 with urothelial cancer.

The chain is built from TRBV10-1 and TRBJ1-1, with TRBD1 matching 9 bases. V lost 6 bases, J lost 0 bases, and 17 bases stayed unmatched. The CDR3 has 19 amino acids. Looked up from germline, CDR1 is WNHNN and CDR2 is SYGVQD (reference sequence). The CDR3: CASSASLDPGQGLNTEAFF. CDR3 bases: TGCGCCAGCAGCGCCTCTCTGGATCCGGGACAGGGATTGAACACTGAAGCTTTCTTT.

Here the CDR3 reads CASSDSDRTNSPLHF. The CDR3 DNA follows: TGTGCCAGCAGTGATTCGGACAGGACTAATTCACCCCTCCACTTT. The rearrangement links TRBV2 to TRBJ1-6; TRBD1 matches at 7 bases. The CDR3 extends over 15 amino acids. The junction had 5 bases not matched to a gene; V was cut back by 3 bases and J by 6 bases. Germline loops: CDR1 SNHLY, CDR2 FYNNEI.

The V call is TRBV29-1, the J call TRBJ2-7; possibly TRBD2 for D (6 bases). V was shortened by 6 bases and J by 3 bases, with 15 bases between the two germline ends. CDR3 length: 13 residues. Germline loops: CDR1 SQVTM, CDR2 ANQGSEA. CDR3: CSVGGGAHYEQYF. In nucleotides, the CDR3 is TGCAGCGTCGGGGGAGGCGCCCACTACGAGCAGTACTTC.

CDR3 coding DNA: TGTGCCAGCAGCCTCAGGGGGGATACTGAAGCTTTCTTT. This gives the protein CASSLRGDTEAFF. This rearrangement joins TRBV7-8 to TRBJ1-1; TRBD1 matches 7 bases. V dropped 5 bases and J dropped 5; count of bases not matched to a gene: 5. This CDR3 has 13 amino acids. The germline CDR1 and CDR2 sequences are SGHVS and FQNEAQ. Supplemented by reference TRBV7-8 and TRBJ1-1, the full variable domain reads GAGVSQSPRYKVAKRGQDVALRCDPISGHVSLFWYQQALGQGPEFLTYFQNEAQLDKSGLPSDRFFAERPEGSVSTLKIQRTQQEDSAVYLCASSLRGDTEAFFGQGTRLTVV.

The V and J genes are TRBV15 and TRBJ2-4; 7 nucleotides align to TRBD2. From germline, CDR1 is LNHNV and CDR2 YYDKDF (reference sequence). Trimming cost V 1 base and J 2 bases; bases outside gene matches: 11. The CDR3 totals 18 residues. CDR3 in DNA: TGTGCCACCAGCAGAGCGGGGTATGAGGGAGGGACCAAAAACATTCAGTACTTC. Protein product: CATSRAGYEGGTKNIQYF.

The chain recombines TRBV19 with TRBJ1-2; D remains unclear. Per germline, CDR1 LNHDA and CDR2 SQIVND (reference sequence). V was pared by 8 bases and J by 5 bases, with 18 bases between. This CDR3 is built from 14 residues. CDR3 in amino acids: CASGGIGERYGYTF. In DNA form, the CDR3 reads TGTGCCAGTGGAGGGATCGGGGAGAGGTATGGCTACACCTTC.

This sequence joins TRBV19 and TRBJ1-1; tentatively, D is TRBD1 (5 bases). The CDR3 totals 14 residues. Germline V gives CDR1 LNHDA, CDR2 SQIVND (reference sequence). V lost 2 bases and J lost 10, with 17 bases in between. CDR3 amino acids: CASSIQGPHRSAFF. Written as DNA, the CDR3 is TGTGCCAGTAGTATACAGGGTCCCCACCGCTCAGCTTTCTTT. Full variable domain (remainder filled in from reference TRBV19 and TRBJ1-1): DGGITQSPKYLFRKEGQNVTLSCEQNLNHDAMYWYRQDPGQGLRLIYYSQIVNDFQKGDIAEGYSVSREKKESFPLTVTSAQKNPTAFYLCASSIQGPHRSAFFGQGTRLTVV.

This sequence joins TRBV11-3 and TRBJ1-3; D is undetermined. V lost 2 bases to trimming and J lost 4 bases, with 3 bases between them. The CDR3 sequence is 12 residues long. CDR1 is SGHNT and CDR2 is YENEEA in the germline V gene. The CDR3: CASSLSGNTIYF. CDR3 nucleotide sequence: TGTGCCAGCAGCTTATCGGGAAACACCATATATTTT.

This rearrangement joins TRBV6-5 to TRBJ1-1, with 8 nucleotides matching TRBD1. The germline V gene encodes CDR1 MNHEY and CDR2 SVGAGI. The CDR3 contains 15 residues. V gave up 6 bases and J gave up 1 base; unmatched junction bases: 7. DNA of the CDR3: TGTGCCAGCAGGGACGACAGGGGTACGAACACTGAAGCTTTCTTT. Translation: CASRDDRGTNTEAFF.

This clone was detected only a few times. This chain joins TRBV7-9 and TRBJ1-5, with D possibly matching TRBD1 (6 bases). The CDR3 consists of 15 residues. Germline CDR1 is SEHNR and CDR2 is FQNEAQ (reference sequence). Trimming stripped 7 bases from V and 2 bases from J, with 15 bases between. CDR3 coding DNA: TGTGCCAGCACCAACAGGGAAGGCGGCAATCAGCCCCAGCATTTT. Amino acids: CASTNREGGNQPQHF. The full variable domain, rest sourced from reference TRBV7-9 and TRBJ1-5, is DTGVSQNPRHKITKRGQNVTFRCDPISEHNRLYWYRQTLGQGPEFLTYFQNEAQLEKSRLLSDRFSAERPKGSFSTLEIQRTEQGDSAMYLCASTNREGGNQPQHFGDGTRLSIL.

The chain combines TRBV9 with TRBJ1-2, with D perhaps matching TRBD1 (5 bases). CDR3 size: 14 residues. V dropped 1 base and J dropped 7 bases, with 14 bases sitting between them. Germline CDR1 SGDLS, CDR2 YYNGEE. For the CDR3, the DNA is TGTGCCAGCAGCGTATCACAGGTCCTGTCTGGCTACACCTTC. It codes for CASSVSQVLSGYTF.

The CDR3 bases are TGTGCCTGGTTAAAAGACAGGGTGGGATATTATGGCTACACCTTC. Protein: CAWLKDRVGYYGYTF. V usage is TRBV30 and J usage is TRBJ1-2; 7 bases match TRBD1. Germline V gene lookup returns CDR1 GTSNPN and CDR2 SVGIG (reference sequence). The CDR3 runs to 15 residues. The ends lost 5 bases at V and 5 bases at J; junction bases unmatched: 14. Full variable domain (rest looked up from reference TRBV30 and TRBJ1-2): SQTIHQWPATLVQPVGSPLSLECTVEGTSNPNLYWYRQAAGRGLQLLFYSVGIGQISSEVPQNLSASRPQDRQFILSSKKLLLSDSGFYLCAWLKDRVGYYGYTFGSGTRLTVV.

The gene calls are TRBV18 and TRBJ1-4; D possibly corresponds to TRBD1 (5 bases). Germline CDR1 KGHSH, CDR2 LQKENI. The CDR3 length is 17 residues. Trimming cost V 2 bases and J 0 bases, with 13 bases left between them. CDR3 loop: CASSPANKQATNEKLFF. The CDR3 DNA sequence: TGTGCCAGCTCACCAGCAAACAAACAGGCAACTAATGAAAAACTGTTTTTT.

The chain employs TRBV27 and TRBJ1-2, with D perhaps matching TRBD1 (5 bases). Per germline, CDR1 MNHEY and CDR2 SMNVEV (reference sequence). V was clipped by 5 bases and J by 8 bases, with 18 bases between them. The CDR3 covers 14 residues. The CDR3 reads CASSPWGVARGYTF. The CDR3 DNA is TGTGCCAGCAGTCCCTGGGGGGTTGCCCGGGGCTACACCTTC.

V is TRBV5-6 and J is TRBJ1-1; D might be TRBD1 (5 bases). V gave up 3 bases and J gave up 3 bases, with 9 bases separating them. The CDR3 sequence is 13 residues long. Germline loops: CDR1 SGHDT, CDR2 YYEEEE. CDR3 sequence: CASSSDTYTEAFF. Here the CDR3 DNA reads TGTGCCAGCAGCTCGGACACTTACACTGAAGCTTTCTTT.

The chain uses TRBV18 and TRBJ2-7; tentative D call: TRBD2 (5 bases). Germline lookup yields CDR1 KGHSH and CDR2 LQKENI. Trimming pared 0 bases from V and 4 bases from J, leaving 10 bases between. The CDR3 has 14 residues. For the CDR3, the DNA is TGTGCCAGCTCACCACCTACTAGTGAGTACGAGCAGTACTTC. Protein product: CASSPPTSEYEQYF.